This T cell receptor (beta chain) emerged from a study of beta chain features in type 1 diabetes (dated by TCRdb to the late 2010s). With regard to the full study: Mean age, gender distribution, total cell number and subset yield were not different between patients and healthy donors. In the study, recently diagnosed type 1 diabetes patients and matched healthy donors were compared on the TCRB repertoires of their sorted circulating CD4+ T cell subsets. A total of about 110 million sorted cells were examined across all samples, and the number of cells per subset was strongly correlated with RNA yield. Regulatory and stem cell-like memory subsets were obtained from only 8 patients and roughly eight healthy donors, while naive and central memory subsets were obtained from all 30 or so donors.

Results the study describes overall, beyond this receptor: Type 1 diabetes patients showed a moderate but significant shortening of TCRB CDR3 length in all four CD4+ subsets. Naive, central memory and regulatory TCRB repertoires appeared to be more alike among patients than among healthy donors. Because the HLA sub-analyses included only small numbers of individuals, any influence of HLA type on TCRB rearrangement was left unresolved. Patients with type 1 diabetes made fewer insertions and deleted more nucleotides at VDJ recombination sites, implying thymic rearrangement abnormalities. Shorter templates might have been favored by PCR, but patient and control samples were amplified and corrected together, so both groups would have been affected equally by any skew. Because cDNA rather than genomic DNA was sequenced, highly expressing activated cells could have been over-represented, although no difference in activation and CD3 levels was found between groups.

At least ten counts were recorded for this clone. There is no known antigen for this receptor. No much larger clone is present one base from it, and per-base qualities are unavailable. Including the terminal cysteine and phenylalanine, the CDR3 comprises 14 residues. Only CDR3 DNA remains: 42 bases, in frame from the first base. The V end loses 0 bases and the J end loses 4 bases, and a stretch of 10 bases separates them. From a lookup of the germline V gene, CDR1 and CDR2 are SGHRS and YFSETQ. The High Capacity cDNA Reverse Transcription Kit was used to reverse transcribe all of the isolated RNA, meaning that expressed TCRB transcripts were what got sequenced. Naive, central memory and regulatory T cell samples underwent deep immunoSEQ sequencing, averaging around 4 million total reads per sample. Sorted cells were lysed in RLT buffer, and RNA was extracted using DNase-treated RNeasy Micro or Mini kits according to cell number. To prevent cross-contamination, each cell subset was processed individually, whereas patient and healthy donor samples were processed jointly. The immunoSEQ multiplex PCR was used to amplify TCRB sequences from cDNA, generating 87-bp fragments that spanned the CDR3 region. Sequencing of the amplicons was done on the Illumina HiSeq platform. For the original study's pipeline: PCR bias was corrected computationally using synthetic template baselines, and reads within Hamming distance 2 were collapsed, with unmergeable singletons discarded. Reads were aligned against IMGT so that V, D and J genes, CDR3 length and insertions or deletions at six rearrangement sites could be assigned. Within each subset, clonotype counts were normalized to the number of sorted cells before true diversity and Gini coefficients were calculated with the tcR R package. Repertoire sharing was quantified using the overlap coefficient calculated on TCRB nucleotide sequences. Sourced from immuneACCESS, this table was stored by TCRdb with only in-frame sequences that have V and J called. A share of the clones is absent; for the studies checked, an unresolved V gene accounts for under half, and the remainder has no known explanation. V, J and clone size reflect that table, while D and trimming were determined from the DNA. This sample comprises approximately 170,000 clones, less than 9.5% of them detected only once. Approximately 0.87% of the sample belongs to the ten largest clones.

Each donor gave one peripheral blood draw, averaging roughly 120 mL, which was collected into heparinised tubes. Using a panel that included CD45RO, CCR7, CD25, CD127, CD95 and CD27, naive, central memory, regulatory and stem cell-like memory CD4+ T cells were sorted on a BD FACSAria II. A purity above 98% was achieved for all sorted populations. PBMCs were isolated right away by Lymphoprep density gradient centrifugation and were stained directly, without culture. So that batch effects would be minimized, each experiment stained and sorted samples in pairs, pairing one healthy donor with one patient.

The sequenced sample was central memory CD4+ T cells from blood. Recombination linked TRBV5-1 to TRBJ1-2; TRBD1 could be the D gene, as 5 bases match. This receptor was obtained from a woman between 40 and 50 years old with type 1 diabetes. CDR3 reads: CASSLADRPYGYTF. The DNA is TGCGCCAGCAGCTTGGCCGACAGACCCTATGGCTACACCTTC.